Listed below are T cell receptor beta chains from one sample, sequenced in a study of T cells in Graves' hyperthyroidism and ophthalmopathy. TCRdb fed the multiplex PCR reads into MiXCR, producing one record per CDR3 protein. The sample carries approximately 430,000 distinct CDR3 sequences, over 12% recorded once. The sequenced material came from blood. Source of these receptors: a man aged 18 to 35 with Graves' ophthalmopathy. CDR3s include the opening cysteine and the closing phenylalanine or tryptophan.

v_call	j_call	cdr3_aa
TRBV2	TRBJ2-3	CASSQKDTQYF
TRBV6-2/TRBV6-3	TRBJ2-5	CASSPARLAQYF
TRBV12-3/TRBV12-4	TRBJ1-3	CASSSGQLVGNTIYF
TRBV7-9	TRBJ2-5	CASSLSRGGRETQYF
TRBV24-1	TRBJ2-1	CATSDYGLASNEQFF
TRBV20-1	TRBJ1-4	CSARPFTGGTGVKLFF
TRBV11-1	TRBJ2-2	CASSYGLADTGELFF
TRBV20-1	TRBJ2-5	CSARGAPQGTETQYF
TRBV6-1	TRBJ2-7	CASIRGGRTSEQYF
TRBV14	TRBJ2-5	CASSQEGGLRTQYF
TRBV29-1	TRBJ2-1	CSDYTYNEQFF
TRBV5-4	TRBJ2-7	CASSLAWAGEPFEQYF
TRBV30	TRBJ2-7	CAWRRGTSGTYEQYF
TRBV24-1	TRBJ2-1	CATSDFADEQFF
TRBV7-2	TRBJ1-2	CASSLGVDRALYGYTF
TRBV7-9	TRBJ2-3	CASSLFLGIRTDTQYF
TRBV10-3	TRBJ2-7	CAIRGQGAYEQYF
TRBV6-6	TRBJ2-2	CASRVLAGGGITTGELFF
TRBV20-1	TRBJ1-6	CSARWLGGDNSPLHF
TRBV6-1	TRBJ2-2	CASSEAYLTGELFF
TRBV15	TRBJ2-6	CATSRADRVFSGANVLTF
TRBV18	TRBJ1-2	CASSLGQEHHGYTF
TRBV2	TRBJ1-4	CASSLSWANEKLFF
TRBV6-5	TRBJ2-1	CASSYGQVTYNEQFF
TRBV5-1	TRBJ1-1	CASSLQGKVNTEAFF
TRBV6-1	TRBJ2-1	CASRGAGGEQFF
TRBV19	TRBJ2-7	CASRTSGGLGYEQYF
TRBV30	TRBJ2-3	CAWSVRWVASTDTQYF
TRBV18	TRBJ2-7	CASSPGDRYEQYF
TRBV7-3	TRBJ2-7	CASSLGPHRLSSYEQYF
TRBV2	TRBJ2-3	CASRRTVGSTDTQYF
TRBV20-1	TRBJ2-7	CSASNTGTSGYEQYF
TRBV12-3/TRBV12-4	TRBJ1-2	CASTSPEVRGRGYTF
TRBV12-3/TRBV12-4	TRBJ1-5	CASSLYRGRQPQHF
TRBV20-1	TRBJ2-7	CSAGRGGSHEQYF
TRBV12-3/TRBV12-4	TRBJ1-4	CASSRDRGNEKLFF
TRBV5-6	TRBJ2-2	CASSLKLAGTSGTGELFF
TRBV15	TRBJ2-1	CATSRDVSVVNEQFF
TRBV6-5	TRBJ1-4	CASSYAGNEKLFF
TRBV2	TRBJ1-1	CVSQGGNTEAFF
TRBV5-4	TRBJ1-2	CASSFRTVTNYGYTF
TRBV20-1	TRBJ1-2	CRPGPYGYTF
TRBV20-1	TRBJ1-1	CSANTGTVIYTEAFF
TRBV6-6	TRBJ1-1	CASSYGGQLNTEAFF
TRBV10-1	TRBJ1-1	CASLRRTGRRDTEAFF
TRBV24-1	TRBJ2-5	CATSDLPSGQGKETQYF
TRBV2	TRBJ1-4	CASSEQGTNEKLFF